A selection of T cell receptor beta chains follows, all from one sample in a study of T cells after yellow fever vaccination. MiXCR was run by TCRdb on the 5' RACE reads, yielding one entry per CDR3 protein. The top ten clones hold just over 40% of a sample with approximately 93,000 distinct CDR3 sequences, approximately 5.5% of them seen once. Sample: CD8+ T cells sorted from PBMCs, taken 10 days after the yellow fever booster vaccination. These receptors were taken from a man aged 18 to 30 who received the YFV17D yellow fever vaccine. CDR3s include the opening cysteine and the closing phenylalanine or tryptophan. A D gene is named only where the DNA matches it firmly. Part of the rows lack a size; the others show once, few, many or a class for expanded clones.

clone_size: many
cdr3_length: 14
d_call: .
v_call: TRBV7-9
j_call: TRBJ2-7
cdr3_nt: TGTGCCAGCAGCTTCTTCGGGTTGGTGGACGAGCAGTACTTC
cdr3_aa: CASSFFGLVDEQYF

clone_size: few
cdr3_length: 16
d_call: TRBD1
v_call: TRBV28
j_call: TRBJ2-3
cdr3_nt: TGTGCCAGCAGTTCGGACAGGGATTGGAGCACAGATACGCAGTATTTT
cdr3_aa: CASSSDRDWSTDTQYF

clone_size: .
cdr3_length: 14
d_call: TRBD1
v_call: TRBV6-2/TRBV6-3
j_call: TRBJ1-6
cdr3_nt: TGTGCCAGCAGATCCACAGGGGGAGGCTCACCCCTCCACTTT
cdr3_aa: CASRSTGGGSPLHF

clone_size: .
cdr3_length: 15
d_call: .
v_call: TRBV28
j_call: TRBJ2-3
cdr3_nt: TGTGCCAGCAGTCCCGAAAGGGGGTATTCAGATACGCAGTATTTT
cdr3_aa: CASSPERGYSDTQYF

clone_size: .
cdr3_length: 16
d_call: .
v_call: TRBV7-9
j_call: TRBJ2-1
cdr3_nt: TGTGCCAGCAGCTCCACCACGCGGGGGCTTTCGAATGAGCAGTTCTTC
cdr3_aa: CASSSTTRGLSNEQFF

clone_size: few
cdr3_length: 14
d_call: .
v_call: TRBV4-1
j_call: TRBJ1-1
cdr3_nt: TGCGCCAGCAGCCAAGGACAGACTTACACTGAAGCTTTCTTT
cdr3_aa: CASSQGQTYTEAFF

clone_size: few
cdr3_length: 14
d_call: TRBD2
v_call: TRBV5-1
j_call: TRBJ2-5
cdr3_nt: TGCGCCAGCAGCTTCGGGGGGGCCGGGGAGACCCAGTACTTC
cdr3_aa: CASSFGGAGETQYF

clone_size: few
cdr3_length: 16
d_call: TRBD1
v_call: TRBV19
j_call: TRBJ1-5
cdr3_nt: TGTGCCAGTAGTATAATTCGACAGGGCTTGAATCAGCCCCAGCATTTT
cdr3_aa: CASSIIRQGLNQPQHF

clone_size: few
cdr3_length: 15
d_call: .
v_call: TRBV7-2
j_call: TRBJ2-2
cdr3_nt: TGTGCCAGCTATCGGGGTCAGGGCTCTCCCGGGGAGCTGTTTTTT
cdr3_aa: CASYRGQGSPGELFF

clone_size: many
cdr3_length: 19
d_call: TRBD2
v_call: TRBV7-2
j_call: TRBJ2-3
cdr3_nt: TGTGCCAGCAGCTTAGTTAGCGGGGGGGATCTAGCCAGCACAGATACGCAGTATTTT
cdr3_aa: CASSLVSGGDLASTDTQYF

clone_size: .
cdr3_length: 17
d_call: TRBD2
v_call: TRBV12-3/TRBV12-4
j_call: TRBJ2-3
cdr3_nt: TGTGCCAGCAGCCCAGTAACCAGCGGGGGGAGCACAGATACGCAGTATTTT
cdr3_aa: CASSPVTSGGSTDTQYF

clone_size: few
cdr3_length: 15
d_call: .
v_call: TRBV4-1
j_call: TRBJ2-3
cdr3_nt: TGCGCCAGCAGCCAAGAAAGTCTTTCGGTCGATACGCAGTATTTT
cdr3_aa: CASSQESLSVDTQYF